These T cell receptor beta chains were read from a single sample in a study of cytomegalovirus exposure and HLA in healthy donors. Data came from immunoSEQ multiplex PCR; TCRdb stores just in-frame clones and leaves some out. The sample has over 85,000 clones, less than 80% seen once. What was sequenced was PBMCs. The receptor source for this set is a man in his forties in good health and CMV-seronegative. Both conserved end residues are part of each CDR3. A D gene is named only where the DNA matches it firmly. Expanded clones get a size class; other rows say once, few or many, or leave the size out.

j_call: TRBJ2-3
clone_size: .
v_call: TRBV19
d_call: .
cdr3_aa: CASSIGQTDTQYF
cdr3_nt: TGTGCCAGTAGTATAGGACAGACAGATACGCAGTATTTT

j_call: TRBJ2-3
clone_size: once
v_call: TRBV5-6
d_call: TRBD1
cdr3_aa: CASSLQGVPDTQYF
cdr3_nt: TGTGCCAGCAGCTTACAGGGGGTCCCAGATACGCAGTATTTT

j_call: TRBJ2-3
clone_size: once
v_call: TRBV19
d_call: .
cdr3_aa: CASRSPDKVWSGPQYF
cdr3_nt: TGTGCCAGTCGTTCACCGGACAAAGTTTGGTCCGGTCCGCAGTATTTT

j_call: TRBJ1-5
clone_size: .
v_call: TRBV28
d_call: .
cdr3_aa: CASSFIAYSNQPQHF
cdr3_nt: TGTGCCAGCAGTTTCATAGCATATAGCAATCAGCCCCAGCATTTT

j_call: TRBJ2-2
clone_size: .
v_call: TRBV18
d_call: TRBD1
cdr3_aa: CASSPRTGANTGELFF
cdr3_nt: TGTGCCAGCTCACCACGGACAGGAGCGAACACCGGGGAGCTGTTTTTT

j_call: TRBJ2-5
clone_size: .
v_call: TRBV15
d_call: .
cdr3_aa: CATSMLQVGETQYF
cdr3_nt: TGTGCCACCAGCATGCTGCAGGTAGGAGAGACCCAGTACTTC

j_call: TRBJ2-2
clone_size: .
v_call: TRBV5-5
d_call: TRBD2
cdr3_aa: CASSLLAGGPTGELFF
cdr3_nt: TGTGCCAGCAGCTTACTAGCGGGAGGACCAACCGGGGAGCTGTTTTTT

j_call: TRBJ2-5
clone_size: .
v_call: TRBV9
d_call: TRBD2
cdr3_aa: CASSAGLWETQYF
cdr3_nt: TGTGCCAGCAGCGCGGGACTATGGGAGACCCAGTACTTC

j_call: TRBJ2-3
clone_size: .
v_call: TRBV10-1
d_call: TRBD2
cdr3_aa: CASSEATSGRDTDTQYF
cdr3_nt: TGCGCCAGCAGTGAAGCCACTAGCGGGAGGGACACAGATACGCAGTATTTT

j_call: TRBJ1-1
clone_size: .
v_call: TRBV19
d_call: TRBD1
cdr3_aa: CASSADRGNTEAFF
cdr3_nt: TGTGCCAGTAGTGCAGACAGGGGGAACACTGAAGCTTTCTTT

j_call: TRBJ2-1
clone_size: .
v_call: TRBV6-5
d_call: TRBD2
cdr3_aa: CASRHLAGAYNEQFF
cdr3_nt: TGTGCCAGCAGACACCTAGCGGGGGCCTACAATGAGCAGTTCTTC

j_call: TRBJ2-2
clone_size: .
v_call: TRBV19
d_call: TRBD1
cdr3_aa: CASFRGQAPNTGELFF
cdr3_nt: TGTGCCAGTTTTAGGGGACAGGCCCCGAACACCGGGGAGCTGTTTTTT

j_call: TRBJ2-4
clone_size: .
v_call: TRBV29-1
d_call: TRBD1
cdr3_aa: CSVMGQGVNIQYF
cdr3_nt: TGCAGCGTCATGGGACAGGGGGTAAACATTCAGTACTTC

j_call: TRBJ2-1
clone_size: .
v_call: TRBV7-8
d_call: .
cdr3_aa: CASSPGDPSANEQFF
cdr3_nt: TGTGCCAGCAGCCCAGGGGACCCCTCGGCCAATGAGCAGTTCTTC

j_call: TRBJ2-5
clone_size: .
v_call: TRBV25-1
d_call: TRBD1
cdr3_aa: CATRQGAQETQYF
cdr3_nt: TGTGCCACCCGACAGGGGGCCCAAGAGACCCAGTACTTC

j_call: TRBJ2-7
clone_size: .
v_call: TRBV7-2
d_call: .
cdr3_aa: CASSSASSSYEQYF
cdr3_nt: TGTGCCAGCAGCTCCGCCTCCTCGAGCTACGAGCAGTACTTC

j_call: TRBJ1-2
clone_size: .
v_call: TRBV5-4
d_call: TRBD1
cdr3_aa: CASSSGMDRGYGYTF
cdr3_nt: TGTGCCAGCAGCTCGGGAATGGACAGGGGCTATGGCTACACCTTC

j_call: TRBJ1-2
clone_size: .
v_call: TRBV6-5
d_call: TRBD1
cdr3_aa: CASSYGDRPYGLTF
cdr3_nt: TGTGCCAGCAGTTACGGGGACAGGCCTTATGGCCTCACCTTC

j_call: TRBJ1-1
clone_size: .
v_call: TRBV13
d_call: .
cdr3_aa: CASSFQNTEAFF
cdr3_nt: TGTGCCAGCAGCTTTCAAAACACTGAAGCTTTCTTT

j_call: TRBJ2-3
clone_size: .
v_call: TRBV5-6
d_call: .
cdr3_aa: CASRLYRDPDTQYF
cdr3_nt: TGTGCCAGCAGACTGTACAGGGATCCAGATACGCAGTATTTT

j_call: TRBJ1-2
clone_size: .
v_call: TRBV9
d_call: TRBD1
cdr3_aa: CASSSHDPGQVNGYTF
cdr3_nt: TGTGCCAGCAGCTCACACGACCCGGGACAGGTTAATGGCTACACCTTC

j_call: TRBJ1-5
clone_size: .
v_call: TRBV7-2
d_call: .
cdr3_aa: CASSQTGSNQPQHF
cdr3_nt: TGTGCCAGCAGCCAGACGGGGAGCAATCAGCCTCAGCATTTT

j_call: TRBJ1-6
clone_size: .
v_call: TRBV4-3
d_call: .
cdr3_aa: CASSQEQGLNSPLHF
cdr3_nt: TGCGCCAGCAGCCAAGAACAGGGCCTCAATTCACCCCTCCACTTT

j_call: TRBJ1-4
clone_size: .
v_call: TRBV11-2
d_call: .
cdr3_aa: CASSPQDPGGEKLFF
cdr3_nt: TGTGCCAGCAGCCCGCAGGACCCCGGAGGTGAAAAACTGTTTTTT

j_call: TRBJ1-1
clone_size: few
v_call: TRBV4-2
d_call: TRBD1
cdr3_aa: CASSQSRDRVFETEAFF
cdr3_nt: TGTGCCAGCAGCCAGTCCCGGGACAGGGTTTTCGAAACTGAAGCTTTCTTT

j_call: TRBJ1-2
clone_size: .
v_call: TRBV5-5
d_call: .
cdr3_aa: CASSLAVVGPYYGYTF
cdr3_nt: TGTGCCAGCAGCTTGGCTGTAGTTGGTCCCTACTATGGCTACACCTTC

j_call: TRBJ1-2
clone_size: few
v_call: TRBV10-3
d_call: TRBD1
cdr3_aa: CAISDRQGEDGYTF
cdr3_nt: TGTGCCATCAGTGACCGACAGGGGGAAGATGGCTACACCTTC

j_call: TRBJ1-2
clone_size: .
v_call: TRBV7-2
d_call: .
cdr3_aa: CASSLARLLGSYTF
cdr3_nt: TGTGCCAGCAGCTTAGCGCGGCTTCTAGGAAGCTACACCTTC

j_call: TRBJ1-6
clone_size: .
v_call: TRBV9
d_call: .
cdr3_aa: CASSVEENSPLHF
cdr3_nt: TGTGCCAGCAGCGTAGAAGAGAATTCACCCCTCCACTTT

j_call: TRBJ1-4
clone_size: .
v_call: TRBV7-9
d_call: .
cdr3_aa: CASSLGGGEKLFF
cdr3_nt: TGTGCCAGCAGCTTAGGCGGGGGAGAAAAACTGTTTTTT

j_call: TRBJ2-7
clone_size: .
v_call: TRBV4-2
d_call: .
cdr3_aa: CASSQTVGAYEQYF
cdr3_nt: TGTGCCAGCAGCCAAACAGTGGGTGCGTACGAGCAGTACTTC

j_call: TRBJ2-5
clone_size: .
v_call: TRBV7-9
d_call: .
cdr3_aa: CASSRWVTRGSQETQYF
cdr3_nt: TGTGCCAGCAGCCGTTGGGTAACCCGGGGGTCCCAAGAGACCCAGTACTTC

j_call: TRBJ1-1
clone_size: once
v_call: TRBV5-1
d_call: .
cdr3_aa: CASSLEEGNTEAFF
cdr3_nt: TGCGCCAGCAGCTTGGAAGAGGGAAACACTGAAGCTTTCTTT

j_call: TRBJ2-5
clone_size: .
v_call: TRBV7-7
d_call: TRBD1
cdr3_aa: CASSLGGTEQETQYF
cdr3_nt: TGTGCCAGCAGCTTAGGAGGGACAGAACAAGAGACCCAGTACTTC

j_call: TRBJ2-5
clone_size: .
v_call: TRBV7-9
d_call: .
cdr3_aa: CASSLDLETQYF
cdr3_nt: TGTGCCAGCAGCTTAGACTTGGAGACCCAGTACTTC

j_call: TRBJ1-1
clone_size: .
v_call: TRBV11-2
d_call: .
cdr3_aa: CASQSHWDTEAFF
cdr3_nt: TGTGCCAGCCAATCCCACTGGGACACTGAAGCCTTCTTT

j_call: TRBJ1-5
clone_size: few
v_call: TRBV30
d_call: .
cdr3_aa: CAWRPFGGLSNQPQHF
cdr3_nt: TGTGCCTGGAGACCATTCGGGGGGCTGAGCAATCAGCCCCAGCATTTT

j_call: TRBJ1-2
clone_size: .
v_call: TRBV20-1
d_call: TRBD1
cdr3_aa: CSVGTDYGYTF
cdr3_nt: TGCAGTGTCGGGACAGACTATGGCTACACCTTC

j_call: TRBJ2-5
clone_size: .
v_call: TRBV6-5
d_call: .
cdr3_aa: CASRTGKGWEETQYF
cdr3_nt: TGTGCCAGCAGGACGGGAAAGGGATGGGAAGAGACCCAGTACTTC

j_call: TRBJ2-7
clone_size: .
v_call: TRBV7-2
d_call: .
cdr3_aa: CASSPSGGFLAYEQYF
cdr3_nt: TGTGCCAGCAGCCCTTCAGGAGGATTTCTAGCCTACGAGCAGTACTTC

j_call: TRBJ1-1
clone_size: .
v_call: TRBV5-4
d_call: .
cdr3_aa: CASSSDPPGTPNTEAFF
cdr3_nt: TGTGCCAGCAGCAGCGATCCTCCCGGGACACCGAACACTGAAGCTTTCTTT